This record concerns one TCR beta chain sequence. It lacks a known antigen. Qualities for individual bases were not recorded, and no much larger clone is one base off. The method was 5' RACE. The run used an Illumina HiSeq 2500. A second PCR of about 6 to 11 cycles was performed with a sample-barcoded 5' primer and a J-beta primer mix. A template-switch 5' adaptor carrying 12 random nucleotides introduced a unique molecular identifier onto each TCR beta cDNA molecule. At least 3 million CDR3-containing paired-end reads were obtained from each sample. All of the RNA was converted into first-strand cDNA using the Mint cDNA synthesis kit, with a TRBC-specific oligonucleotide serving as the primer. All cDNA was treated with uracil-DNA glycosylase and then went through a first 18-cycle PCR with the universal primers M1SS and BC2_uni_R. Per the source publication's procedure: For normalization, 1 million high-quality reads were randomly selected from each sample, with every read carrying a distinct molecular identifier. Reads with shared molecular identifiers were discarded instead of being binned into consensus sequences. MiTCR, run with a Q25 quality threshold and the strictest error-elimination algorithm, handled CDR3 identification, clonotype clustering and error correction. Lower-bound total TCR beta diversity was estimated with a nonparametric unseen species model using Euler transformation. TCRdb reprocessing: public reads trimmed at Q25 with fastp, clones called with MiXCR, in-frame beta chains kept. Each record represents a unique CDR3 protein, reported with the most common genes and DNA among its rows. The authors' filters were not applied to this entry. The sample table lists roughly 1,300,000 distinct CDR3 sequences, approximately 60% of them with a count of one. The ten most abundant clones make up over 6.5% of the sample.

The data stem from a study of blood T cells in healthy people across ages (dated by TCRdb to about 2015). Study-wide context: In model experiments, roughly one uniquely barcoded TCR beta cDNA molecule per two T cells was captured by template switching. The donors were split into four age groups: young (average around 15 years), middle-aged (39), aged (62) and long-lived (about 82). The study measured age-related changes in TCR beta repertoire diversity using deep sequencing normalized with unique cDNA molecular identifiers. Using the same blood draw, the study looked at two additional independent replicas of 1 million unique cDNA reads for two donors, one aged 18 to 29 and the other aged 80 or older. Donors of different ages were randomly distributed across sequencing lanes to avoid experimental bias.

The V and J ends are trimmed by 6 bases and 8 bases, leaving 14 bases between them. Taken from cysteine to phenylalanine, the CDR3 has 13 residues. Only the CDR3 part of the read is kept: 39 bases, read in frame from the first base. CDR1 and CDR2, looked up from the germline V gene (reference sequence), are SEHNR and FQNEAQ. Study-wide conclusions, independent of this receptor: Because profiling used bulk unsorted PBMCs, naive and antigen-experienced compartments could not be compared conclusively. The percentage of naive T cells measured by flow cytometry correlated strongly with observed TCR beta diversity. As age increased, observed TCR beta diversity per million T cells dropped in a roughly linear way, and a significant reduction was already evident by age about 36. Estimates of total diversity based on one million sequenced T cells were considered lower bounds and underestimates. The long-lived group showed more naive CD4+ T cells, fewer expanded clones and increased TCR diversity than the aged group, suggesting age selection. The CMV infection status of donors was not known, potentially confounding age-related changes in expanded clonotypes.

The 39 donors, aged roughly 6 to 90 years, were systemically healthy Caucasian individuals from Russia. Roughly 10 milliliters of peripheral blood were collected from each donor into EDTA-treated Vacutainer tubes. PBMCs were isolated by Ficoll-Paque density-gradient centrifugation, with at least 7 million obtained per sample. Total RNA was extracted from PBMCs with Trizol reagent, with at least 5.5 micrograms obtained per sample. For every donor, an aliquot of PBMCs went through flow cytometry to measure the percentages of naive CD45RAhigh/CD27high T cells. The rearranged segments are TRBV7-9 and TRBJ2-1; the D gene is possibly TRBD1 or TRBD2, each agreeing over 6 bases. This receptor was identified in a man in his late teens or twenties in good health. The sequenced material came from blood. The nucleotides read TGTGCCAGCAGTAGTGGGGGGCTTGATGAGCAGTTCTTC. Its protein product is CASSSGGLDEQFF.